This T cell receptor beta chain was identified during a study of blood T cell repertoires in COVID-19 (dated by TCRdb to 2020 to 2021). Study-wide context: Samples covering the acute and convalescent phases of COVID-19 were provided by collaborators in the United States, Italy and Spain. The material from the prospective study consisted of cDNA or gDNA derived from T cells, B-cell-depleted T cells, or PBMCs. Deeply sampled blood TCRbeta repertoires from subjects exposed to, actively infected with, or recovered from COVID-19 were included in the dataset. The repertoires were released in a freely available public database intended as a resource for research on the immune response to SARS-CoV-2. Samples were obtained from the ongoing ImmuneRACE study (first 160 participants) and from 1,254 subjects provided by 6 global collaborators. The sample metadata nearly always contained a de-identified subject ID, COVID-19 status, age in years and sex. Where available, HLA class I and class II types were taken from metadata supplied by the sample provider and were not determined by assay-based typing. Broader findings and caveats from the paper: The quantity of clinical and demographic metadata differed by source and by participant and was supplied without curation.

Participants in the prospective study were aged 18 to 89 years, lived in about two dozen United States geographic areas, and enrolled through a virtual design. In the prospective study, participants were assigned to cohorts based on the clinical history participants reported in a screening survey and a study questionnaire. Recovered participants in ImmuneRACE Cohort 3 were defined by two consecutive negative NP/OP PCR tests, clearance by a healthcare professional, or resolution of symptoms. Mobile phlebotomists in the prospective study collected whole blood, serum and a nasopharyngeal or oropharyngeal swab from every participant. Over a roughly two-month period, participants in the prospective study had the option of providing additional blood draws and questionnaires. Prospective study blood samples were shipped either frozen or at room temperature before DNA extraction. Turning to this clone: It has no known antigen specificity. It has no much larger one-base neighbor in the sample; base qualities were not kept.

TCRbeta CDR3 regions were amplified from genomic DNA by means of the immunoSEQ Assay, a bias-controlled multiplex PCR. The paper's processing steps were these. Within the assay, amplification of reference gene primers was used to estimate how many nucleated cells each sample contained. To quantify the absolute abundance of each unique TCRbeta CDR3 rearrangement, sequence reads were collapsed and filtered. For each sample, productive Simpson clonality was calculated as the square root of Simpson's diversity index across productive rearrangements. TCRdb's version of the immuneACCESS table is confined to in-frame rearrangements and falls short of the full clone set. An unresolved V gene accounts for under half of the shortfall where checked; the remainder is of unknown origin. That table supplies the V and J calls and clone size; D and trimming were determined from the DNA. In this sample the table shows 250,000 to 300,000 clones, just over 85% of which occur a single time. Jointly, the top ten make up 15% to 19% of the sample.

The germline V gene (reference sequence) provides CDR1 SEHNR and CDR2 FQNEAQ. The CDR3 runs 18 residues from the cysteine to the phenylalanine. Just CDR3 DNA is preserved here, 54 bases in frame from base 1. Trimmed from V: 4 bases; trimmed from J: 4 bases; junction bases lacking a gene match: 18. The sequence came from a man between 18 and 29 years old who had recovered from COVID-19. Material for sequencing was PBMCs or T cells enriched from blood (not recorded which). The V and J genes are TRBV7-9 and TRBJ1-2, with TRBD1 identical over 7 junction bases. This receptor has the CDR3 CASSSRASEGAGFYGYTF. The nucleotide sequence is TGTGCCAGCAGCTCTAGGGCCTCGGAGGGGGCTGGGTTCTATGGCTACACCTTC.